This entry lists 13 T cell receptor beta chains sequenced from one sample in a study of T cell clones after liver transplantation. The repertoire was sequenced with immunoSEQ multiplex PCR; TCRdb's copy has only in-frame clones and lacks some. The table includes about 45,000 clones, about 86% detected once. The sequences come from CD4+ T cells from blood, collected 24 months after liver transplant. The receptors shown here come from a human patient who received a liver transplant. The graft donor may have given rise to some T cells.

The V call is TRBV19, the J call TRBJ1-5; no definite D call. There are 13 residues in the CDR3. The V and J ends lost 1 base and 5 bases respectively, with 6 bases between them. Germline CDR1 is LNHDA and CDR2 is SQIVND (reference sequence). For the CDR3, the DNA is TGTGCCAGTAGTATAGGACGGGATCAGCCCCAGCATTTT. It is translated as CASSIGRDQPQHF.

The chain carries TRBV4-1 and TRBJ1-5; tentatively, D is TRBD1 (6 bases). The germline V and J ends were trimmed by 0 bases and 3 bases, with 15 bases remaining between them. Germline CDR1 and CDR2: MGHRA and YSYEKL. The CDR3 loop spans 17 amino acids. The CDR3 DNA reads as TGCGCCAGCAGCCAAGATCCCCGGGGGGCCGACAATCAGCCCCAGCATTTT. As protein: CASSQDPRGADNQPQHF.

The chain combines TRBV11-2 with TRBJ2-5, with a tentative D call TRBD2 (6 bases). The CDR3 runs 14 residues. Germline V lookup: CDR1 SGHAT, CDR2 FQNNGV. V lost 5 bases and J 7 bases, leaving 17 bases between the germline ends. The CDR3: CASSPPLGGGTQYF. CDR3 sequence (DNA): TGTGCCAGCAGCCCTCCTCTGGGGGGAGGGACCCAGTACTTC.

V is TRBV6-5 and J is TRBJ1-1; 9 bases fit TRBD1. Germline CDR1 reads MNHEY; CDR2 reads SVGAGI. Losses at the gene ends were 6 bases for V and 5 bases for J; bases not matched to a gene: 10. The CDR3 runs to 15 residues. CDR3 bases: TGTGCCAGCAGGGCAAACAGGGGGCGAGTTACTGAAGCTTTCTTT. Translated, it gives CASRANRGRVTEAFF.

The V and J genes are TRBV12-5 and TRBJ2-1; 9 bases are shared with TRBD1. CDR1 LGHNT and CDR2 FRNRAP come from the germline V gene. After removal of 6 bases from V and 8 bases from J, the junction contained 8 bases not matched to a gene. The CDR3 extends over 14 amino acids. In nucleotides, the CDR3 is TGTGCTAGTGGACCGGGACAGGGAATCTATGAGCAGTTCTTC. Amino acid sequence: CASGPGQGIYEQFF.

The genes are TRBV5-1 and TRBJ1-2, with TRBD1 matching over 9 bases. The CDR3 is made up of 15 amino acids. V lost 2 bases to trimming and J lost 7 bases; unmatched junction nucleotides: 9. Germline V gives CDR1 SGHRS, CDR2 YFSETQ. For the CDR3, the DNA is TGCGCCAGCAGCTTCTCCGGGACAGGGAATGGTGGCTACACCTTC. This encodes CASSFSGTGNGGYTF.

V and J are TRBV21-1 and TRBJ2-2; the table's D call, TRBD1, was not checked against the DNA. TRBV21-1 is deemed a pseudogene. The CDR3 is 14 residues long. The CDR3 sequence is CASSKTGQTGELFF. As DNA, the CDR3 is TGTGCCAGCAGCAAAACAGGGCAGACCGGGGAGCTGTTTTTT.

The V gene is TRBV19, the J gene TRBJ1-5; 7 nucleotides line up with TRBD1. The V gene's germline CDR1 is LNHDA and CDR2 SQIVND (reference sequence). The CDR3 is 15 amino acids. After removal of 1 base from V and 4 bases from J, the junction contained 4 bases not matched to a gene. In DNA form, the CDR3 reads TGTGCCAGTAGTATAGTGACAGGGCAGAATCAGCCCCAGCATTTT. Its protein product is CASSIVTGQNQPQHF. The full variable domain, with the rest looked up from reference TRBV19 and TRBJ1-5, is DGGITQSPKYLFRKEGQNVTLSCEQNLNHDAMYWYRQDPGQGLRLIYYSQIVNDFQKGDIAEGYSVSREKKESFPLTVTSAQKNPTAFYLCASSIVTGQNQPQHFGDGTRLSIL.

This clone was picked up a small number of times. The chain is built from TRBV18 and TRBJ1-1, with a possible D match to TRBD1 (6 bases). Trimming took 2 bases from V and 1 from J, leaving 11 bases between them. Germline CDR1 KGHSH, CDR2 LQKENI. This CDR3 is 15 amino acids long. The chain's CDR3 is CASSPLTGENTEAFF. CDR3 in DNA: TGTGCCAGCTCACCATTGACAGGCGAGAACACTGAAGCTTTCTTT.

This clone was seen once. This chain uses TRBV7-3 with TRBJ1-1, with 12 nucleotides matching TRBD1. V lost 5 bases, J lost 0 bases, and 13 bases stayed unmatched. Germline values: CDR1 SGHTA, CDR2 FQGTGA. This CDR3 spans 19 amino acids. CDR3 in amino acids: CASSAASGTGGFLNTEAFF. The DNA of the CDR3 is TGTGCCAGCAGCGCCGCTTCCGGGACAGGGGGCTTCTTGAACACTGAAGCTTTCTTT.

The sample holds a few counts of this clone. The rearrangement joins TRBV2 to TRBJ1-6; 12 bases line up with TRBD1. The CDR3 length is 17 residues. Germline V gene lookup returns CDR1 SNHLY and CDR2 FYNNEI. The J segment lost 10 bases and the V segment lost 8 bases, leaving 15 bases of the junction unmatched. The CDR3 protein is CASGPGQGAFGGSPLHF. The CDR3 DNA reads TGTGCCAGCGGACCGGGACAGGGGGCCTTTGGAGGATCACCCCTCCACTTT.

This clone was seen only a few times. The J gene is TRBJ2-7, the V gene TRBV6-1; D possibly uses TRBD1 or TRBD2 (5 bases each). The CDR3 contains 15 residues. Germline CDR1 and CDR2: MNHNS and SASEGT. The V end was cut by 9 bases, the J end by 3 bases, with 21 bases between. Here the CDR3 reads CASADKGRAGYEQYF. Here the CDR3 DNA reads TGTGCCAGTGCCGATAAAGGCAGGGCGGGCTACGAGCAGTACTTC.

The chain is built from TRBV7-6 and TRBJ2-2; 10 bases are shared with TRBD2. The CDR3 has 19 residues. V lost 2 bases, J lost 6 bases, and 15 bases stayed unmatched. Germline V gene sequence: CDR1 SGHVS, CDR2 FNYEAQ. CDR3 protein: CASSLPGDTAGGLPGELFF. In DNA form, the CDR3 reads TGTGCCAGCAGCTTACCGGGTGATACAGCGGGGGGGCTCCCCGGGGAGCTGTTTTTT.